One and the same sample provided the 21 T cell receptor beta chains below, sequenced in a study of blood T cell repertoires in COVID-19. Profiled with immunoSEQ multiplex PCR; TCRdb holds only in-frame clones, not every one. Of 55,000 to 65,000 clones in the sample, roughly 84% were seen once. Sequencing was performed on peripheral blood. The receptors originated from a woman aged 60-75 years with acute or convalescent COVID-19.

This sequence joins TRBV9 and TRBJ1-2; weak D call: TRBD1 (5 bases). Looked up from germline, CDR1 is SGDLS and CDR2 is YYNGEE. Trimming stripped 3 bases from V and 0 bases from J, with 12 bases between. This CDR3 has 15 residues. The CDR3 is CASSADPTANYGYTF. CDR3 sequence (DNA): TGTGCCAGCAGCGCCGACCCGACAGCTAACTATGGCTACACCTTC.

The gene calls are TRBV12-5 and TRBJ2-2; D not resolved. The germline gives CDR1 LGHNT, CDR2 FRNRAP. This CDR3 contains 14 residues. Trimming left V 5 bases short and J 5 bases short, with 12 bases between. The DNA for the CDR3 is TGTGCTAGTGGTCCCCCCTCTTTTACCGGGGAGCTGTTTTTT. It yields the protein CASGPPSFTGELFF.

This clone was picked up a small number of times. This chain joins TRBV4-1 and TRBJ2-7, with D possibly matching TRBD2 (6 bases). Looked up from germline, CDR1 is MGHRA and CDR2 is YSYEKL. This CDR3 contains 13 residues. Between the trimmed V and J ends, which lost 0 bases and 9 bases, there was a span of 12 bases. The CDR3 DNA reads TGCGCCAGCAGCCAAGAACTAGCCGGCGGGCAGTACTTC. Amino acid sequence: CASSQELAGGQYF.

The chain couples TRBV5-5 to TRBJ2-7, with 7 nucleotides matching TRBD1. V was clipped by 3 bases and J by 4 bases; unmatched bases: 10. Germline V CDR1 and CDR2: SGHKS, YYEKEE (reference sequence). The CDR3 is made up of 15 amino acids. The chain's CDR3 is CASSSGPGQKYEQYF. CDR3 DNA: TGTGCCAGCAGCTCAGGCCCGGGACAGAAGTACGAGCAGTACTTC.

J is TRBJ1-1 and V is TRBV7-9, with a possible D match to TRBD1 (5 bases). The CDR3 runs 16 residues. CDR1 and CDR2 (germline): SEHNR, FQNEAQ (reference sequence). The ends were cut back, 5 bases at V and 3 bases at J, with 19 bases in the middle. Here the CDR3 reads CASSPPTFRGDTEAFF. DNA for the CDR3: TGTGCCAGCAGCCCCCCTACCTTCCGGGGGGACACTGAAGCTTTCTTT.

The gene calls are TRBV21-1 and TRBJ1-2; TRBD1 was called by the table and not checked on the DNA. TRBV21-1 is assigned pseudogene status. The CDR3 covers 14 residues. The CDR3 sequence is CASSKENKYYGYTF. The CDR3 nucleotides are TGTGCCAGCAGCAAAGAGAACAAATACTATGGCTACACCTTC.

V is TRBV9 and J is TRBJ1-6; D is ambiguous. V lost 0 bases, J lost 8 bases, and 12 bases lay in between. This CDR3 spans 15 amino acids. The V gene's germline CDR1 is SGDLS and CDR2 YYNGEE. In DNA form, the CDR3 reads TGTGCCAGCAGCGTAGGGCTGGGGAGGGATTCACCCCTCCACTTT. Residues: CASSVGLGRDSPLHF.

This chain's CDR3 is CASSSPRGLDTQYF. The CDR3 DNA reads TGTGCCAGCAGTTCCCCTAGGGGTTTGGATACGCAGTATTTT. V and J are TRBV6-5 and TRBJ2-3; D might be TRBD1 (5 bases). This CDR3 has 14 residues. Trimming took 4 bases from V and 6 from J, leaving 14 bases between them. In germline, CDR1 is MNHEY, CDR2 SVGAGI.

The chain has TRBV4-2 and TRBJ2-7, with 11 bases lining up with TRBD2. CDR1 and CDR2 (germline): LGHNA, YNFKEQ. The CDR3 length is 15 residues. V shed 0 bases, J shed 12 bases, and the junction held 10 bases outside the gene matches. The chain's CDR3 is CASSQELAGAMPRYF. CDR3 nucleotides: TGTGCCAGCAGCCAAGAACTAGCGGGGGCAATGCCTCGGTACTTC.

This clone was observed a handful of times. This chain links TRBV9 with TRBJ1-1, with D possibly matching TRBD1 (5 bases). V gave up 0 bases and J gave up 5 bases, with 11 bases separating them. Germline V gene data show CDR1 as SGDLS and CDR2 as YYNGEE. The CDR3 runs to 14 residues. For the CDR3, the DNA is TGTGCCAGCAGCGTAGGGGTCCACAGGACTGAAGCTTTCTTT. Translated, it gives CASSVGVHRTEAFF.

V usage is TRBV6-5 and J usage is TRBJ1-1, with no clear D. Germline V gene lookup returns CDR1 MNHEY and CDR2 SVGAGI. This CDR3 is 13 amino acids long. Trimming took off 5 bases at V and 4 bases at J, with 11 bases between the two ends. Here the CDR3 DNA reads TGTGCCAGCAGTCGCGTGAGCGGCACTGAAGCTTTCTTT. Amino acids: CASSRVSGTEAFF.

This clone was seen more than once but under ten times. The rearrangement links TRBV3-1 (or the pseudogene TRBV3-2) to TRBJ1-1; TRBD1 matches at 9 bases. Germline CDR1 is LGHDT and CDR2 is YNNKEL (reference sequence). The V and J ends lost 1 base and 1 base, in that order; junction bases with no gene match: 7. The CDR3 sequence is 17 residues long. The CDR3 DNA sequence: TGTGCCAGCAGCCAAGGAGGTGCGGGACAGGGGAACACTGAAGCTTTCTTT. This sequence encodes CASSQGGAGQGNTEAFF.

The CDR3 DNA is TGTGCCAGCAGCCCTCGCGAGGGCAGGAACACTGAAGCTTTCTTT. Translated: CASSPREGRNTEAFF. This rearrangement joins TRBV2 to TRBJ1-1; D unclear. The germline gives CDR1 SNHLY, CDR2 FYNNEI. Deletions cut 6 bases from V and 1 base from J, with 15 bases between. The CDR3 totals 15 residues.

The V call is TRBV5-5, the J call TRBJ1-2; D gene unclear. This CDR3 is built from 12 residues. Germline-derived CDR1 and CDR2 are SGHKS and YYEKEE (reference sequence). The germline V and J ends were trimmed by 0 bases and 4 bases, with 4 bases remaining between them. The CDR3 protein is CASSLVSYGYTF. CDR3 nucleotide sequence: TGTGCCAGCAGCTTGGTTAGCTATGGCTACACCTTC. The full variable domain, its missing parts supplied by reference TRBV5-5 and TRBJ1-2, is DAGVTQSPTHLIKTRGQQVTLRCSPISGHKSVSWYQQVLGQGPQFIFQYYEKEERGRGNFPDRFSARQFPNYSSELNVNALLLGDSALYLCASSLVSYGYTFGSGTRLTVV.

The chain uses TRBV18 and TRBJ1-3, with D uncertain. The germline V gene encodes CDR1 KGHSH and CDR2 LQKENI. The V and J ends lost 3 bases and 0 bases respectively, with 12 bases between them. This CDR3 spans 16 amino acids. The DNA for the CDR3 is TGTGCCAGCTCACCGGTGGTCACTAGCTCTGGAAACACCATATATTTT. This codes for CASSPVVTSSGNTIYF. The whole variable domain, remainder taken from reference TRBV18 and TRBJ1-3, is NAGVMQNPRHLVRRRGQEARLRCSPMKGHSHVYWYRQLPEEGLKFMVYLQKENIIDESGMPKERFSAEFPKEGPSILRIQQVVRGDSAAYFCASSPVVTSSGNTIYFGEGSWLTVV.

In this sample, this clone turned up once. CDR3 protein: CASSLDGIGYTF. In DNA, the CDR3 is TGCGCCAGCAGCTTGGACGGGATTGGCTACACCTTC. The rearrangement links TRBV5-1 to TRBJ1-2; D ambiguous. The CDR3 extends over 12 amino acids. V shed 0 bases and J shed 7 bases, with 7 bases lying between them. CDR1 SGHRS and CDR2 YFSETQ come from the germline V gene.

This chain connects TRBV6-6 to TRBJ1-5; perhaps TRBD1 as D (6 bases). This CDR3 spans 15 amino acids. Trimming stripped 7 bases from V and 6 bases from J, with 19 bases between. Looked up from germline, CDR1 is MNHNY and CDR2 is SVGAGI (reference sequence). The CDR3 DNA reads TGTGCCAGCACGGAATCGGGGGGAGGGGGTCAGCCCCAGCATTTT. Protein product: CASTESGGGGQPQHF.

This clone was seen once. The genes are TRBV10-2 and TRBJ2-3, with 7 bases that match TRBD1. This CDR3 has 14 residues. Germline trimming cut 2 bases from V and 1 base from J; bases unmatched to any gene: 0. Germline values: CDR1 WSHSY, CDR2 SAAADI. The CDR3 sequence: CASSETGGTDTQYF. The CDR3 nucleotides are TGCGCCAGCAGTGAGACAGGGGGCACAGATACGCAGTATTTT.

The chain couples TRBV4-1 to TRBJ1-5; the match to TRBD1 covers 8 bases. The J segment lost 2 bases and the V segment lost 5 bases, leaving 8 bases of the junction unmatched. Looked up from germline, CDR1 is MGHRA and CDR2 is YSYEKL. This CDR3 is built from 16 residues. The chain's CDR3 is CASSVRGQGGNQPQHF. CDR3 coding DNA: TGCGCCAGCAGCGTCAGAGGACAGGGAGGCAATCAGCCCCAGCATTTT.

The V gene is TRBV5-1, the J gene TRBJ1-2, with a possible D match to TRBD1 (5 bases). Germline values: CDR1 SGHRS, CDR2 YFSETQ. Deletions cut 0 bases from V and 3 bases from J, with 9 bases between. CDR3 length: 14 amino acids. The CDR3 sequence: CASSLAGGDYGYTF. As DNA, the CDR3 is TGCGCCAGCAGCTTGGCTGGGGGGGACTATGGCTACACCTTC.

J is TRBJ1-1 and V is TRBV6-6; 7 bases map to TRBD1. The trim removed 5 bases at V and 1 base at J, leaving 7 bases unmatched. CDR1 is MNHNY, CDR2 SVGAGI, per germline (reference sequence). The CDR3 is 15 amino acids. Here the CDR3 DNA reads TGTGCCAGCAGTCAAGCCGGGACAGCGAACACTGAAGCTTTCTTT. It is translated as CASSQAGTANTEAFF.